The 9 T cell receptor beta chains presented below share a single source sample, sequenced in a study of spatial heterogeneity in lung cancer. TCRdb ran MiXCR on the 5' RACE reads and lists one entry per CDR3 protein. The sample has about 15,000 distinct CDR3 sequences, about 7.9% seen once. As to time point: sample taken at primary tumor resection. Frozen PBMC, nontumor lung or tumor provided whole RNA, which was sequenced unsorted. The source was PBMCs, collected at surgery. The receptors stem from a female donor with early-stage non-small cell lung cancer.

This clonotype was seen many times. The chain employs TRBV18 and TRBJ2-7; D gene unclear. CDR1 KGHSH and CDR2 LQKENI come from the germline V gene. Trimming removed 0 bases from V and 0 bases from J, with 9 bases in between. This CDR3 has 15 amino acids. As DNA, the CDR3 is TGTGCCAGCTCACCACCGGCACGGACCTCCTACGAGCAGTACTTC. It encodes CASSPPARTSYEQYF.

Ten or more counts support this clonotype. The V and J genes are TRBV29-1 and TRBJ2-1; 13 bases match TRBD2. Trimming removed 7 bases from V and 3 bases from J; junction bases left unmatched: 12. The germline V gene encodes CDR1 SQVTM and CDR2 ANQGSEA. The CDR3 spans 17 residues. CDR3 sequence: CSASGLAGRNYYNEQFF. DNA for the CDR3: TGCAGCGCCTCGGGACTAGCGGGAAGAAACTACTACAATGAGCAGTTCTTC.

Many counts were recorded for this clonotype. The CDR3: CASSINQIGETQYF. CDR3 nucleotides: TGTGCCAGCAGCATTAATCAGATAGGCGAGACCCAGTACTTC. The V gene is TRBV7-6, the J gene TRBJ2-5; D is ambiguous. CDR3 size: 14 residues. V dropped 5 bases and J dropped 5 bases, with 15 bases sitting between them. Germline V gene data show CDR1 as SGHVS and CDR2 as FNYEAQ.

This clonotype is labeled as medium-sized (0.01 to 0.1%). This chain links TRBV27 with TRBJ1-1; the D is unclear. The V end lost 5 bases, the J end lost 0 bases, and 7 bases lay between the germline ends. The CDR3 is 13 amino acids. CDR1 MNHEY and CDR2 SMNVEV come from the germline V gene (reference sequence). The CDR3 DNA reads TGTGCCAGCAGTAGGGCGATGAACACTGAAGCTTTCTTT. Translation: CASSRAMNTEAFF.

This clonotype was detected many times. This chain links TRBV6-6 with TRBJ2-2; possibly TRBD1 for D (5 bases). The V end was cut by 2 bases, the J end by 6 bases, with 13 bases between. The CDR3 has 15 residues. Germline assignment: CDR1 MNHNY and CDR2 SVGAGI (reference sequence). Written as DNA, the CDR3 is TGTGCCAGCAGTTACGGATTATTAGGGGCCGGGGAGCTGTTTTTT. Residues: CASSYGLLGAGELFF.

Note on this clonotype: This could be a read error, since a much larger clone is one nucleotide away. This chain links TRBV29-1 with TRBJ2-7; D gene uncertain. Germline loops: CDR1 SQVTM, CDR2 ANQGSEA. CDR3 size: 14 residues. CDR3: CSVEDWVGSKERYF. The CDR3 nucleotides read TGCAGCGTTGAAGATTGGGTGGGATCAAAAGAGCGGTACTTC.

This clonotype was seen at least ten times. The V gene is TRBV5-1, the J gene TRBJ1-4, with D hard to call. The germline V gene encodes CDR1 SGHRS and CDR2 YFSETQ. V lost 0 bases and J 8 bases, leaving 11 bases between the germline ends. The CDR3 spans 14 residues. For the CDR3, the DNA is TGCGCCAGCAGCTTGGCCCAGGTGGGCGAAAAACTGTTTTTT. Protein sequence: CASSLAQVGEKLFF. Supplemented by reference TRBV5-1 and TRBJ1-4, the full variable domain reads KAGVTQTPRYLIKTRGQQVTLSCSPISGHRSVSWYQQTPGQGLQFLFEYFSETQRNKGNFPGRFSGRQFSNSRSEMNVSTLELGDSALYLCASSLAQVGEKLFFGSGTQLSVL.

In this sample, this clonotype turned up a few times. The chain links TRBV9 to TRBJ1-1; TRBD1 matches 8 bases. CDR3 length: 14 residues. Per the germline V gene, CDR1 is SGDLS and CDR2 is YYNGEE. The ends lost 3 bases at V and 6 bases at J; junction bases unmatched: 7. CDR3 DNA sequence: TGTGCCAGCAGCGCGGACAGGGCTCGCCCTGAAGCTTTCTTT. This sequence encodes CASSADRARPEAFF.

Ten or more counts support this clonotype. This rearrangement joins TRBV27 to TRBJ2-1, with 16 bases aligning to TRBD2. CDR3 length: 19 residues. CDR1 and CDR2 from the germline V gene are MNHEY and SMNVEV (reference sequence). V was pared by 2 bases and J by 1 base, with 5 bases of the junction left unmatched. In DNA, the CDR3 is TGTGCCAGCAGTTTAGGGGGACTAGCGGGAGGGATGTCCTACAATGAGCAGTTCTTC. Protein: CASSLGGLAGGMSYNEQFF.